This T cell receptor (beta chain) was recovered during a study of blood T cell repertoires in COVID-19. About the research overall: Cohort 3 donors were reported recovered after two negative PCRs, clearance, or symptom resolution. Spain, Italy and the United States supplied samples that represented acute and convalescent COVID-19.

The cohort comprised adults aged roughly 18 to 95 years residing in approximately 25 US areas. The CDR3 has 14 amino acids. With 6 bases clipped from V and 5 bases from J, the junction kept 5 bases outside the gene matches. Germline CDR1 reads SGHRS; CDR2 reads YFSETQ. The table came from immunoSEQ multiplex PCR; TCRdb's copy has only in-frame clones and leaves some out. The sample has roughly 190,000 clones, approximately 90% seen once. Sequencing input: PBMCs or T cells enriched from blood (not recorded which). V usage is TRBV5-1 and J usage is TRBJ2-1, with 10 bases that match TRBD2. The clonotype was recovered from a middle-aged woman in a cohort exposed to, infected with or recovered from COVID-19 (not recorded which). This chain's CDR3 is CASIERGGNNEQFF. The DNA of the CDR3 is TGCGCCAGCATTGAGCGGGGGGGTAACAATGAGCAGTTCTTC.